The 32 T cell receptor beta chains in this list originate from one sample, sequenced in a study of human T cells and chemical hapten exposure. The time point: patch test 3, about 24 weeks after DPC sensitization. Treatment of the sample: therapeutic diphenylcyclopropenone sensitization with weekly scalp DPC. MiXCR, applied by TCRdb to the RACE reads, yields one record per CDR3 protein. The sample contains roughly 84,000 distinct CDR3 sequences, about a tenth of which appear only once. The specimen comprised whole blood, sampled in connection with sensitization to the hapten diphenylcyclopropenone (DPC). The origin of the receptors is a woman in her 50s with alopecia areata. Some clones in this sample may be carry-over from other donors' samples.

Details on this clonotype: The junction shows a germline mismatch at one end, possibly a read error. This sequence joins TRBV19 and TRBJ2-3; D unclear. Looked up from germline, CDR1 is LNHDA and CDR2 is SQIVND (reference sequence). The CDR3 is 11 amino acids. The DNA for the CDR3 is TGTGCCAGTAGGATAGGGGATACGCAGTATTTT. Translating gives CASRIGDTQYF.

This clonotype was recorded many times. In DNA, the CDR3 is TGTGCCAGCAGCGTTGCGGGAGGAGGCACCGGGGAGCTGTTTTTT. It encodes CASSVAGGGTGELFF. The chain recombines TRBV9 with TRBJ2-2, with 8 bases matching TRBD2. Germline V gene sequence: CDR1 SGDLS, CDR2 YYNGEE. The trim removed 2 bases at V and 4 bases at J, leaving 4 bases unmatched. The CDR3 has 15 residues.

This clonotype was picked up many times. The CDR3 region is CAWSPGPRQYF. The CDR3 DNA reads as TGTGCCTGGAGTCCGGGACCTCGGCAGTACTTC. The rearrangement links TRBV30 to TRBJ2-7, with D perhaps TRBD1 or TRBD2 (5 bases each). Trimming took off 2 bases at V and 9 bases at J, with 11 bases between the two ends. This CDR3 is built from 11 residues. Germline CDR1 and CDR2: GTSNPN and SVGIG (reference sequence).

This clonotype was counted many times. The chain has TRBV7-2 and TRBJ2-3; a weak D match, TRBD2 (5 bases). The V and J ends lost 5 bases and 4 bases respectively, with 31 bases between them. Germline CDR1 and CDR2: SGHTA and FQGNSA. This CDR3 is 20 amino acids long. The CDR3 region has the DNA TGTGCCAGCAGCCCCCGCCCCTTCCCCGGCTCAACTACGGGGTCAGATACGCAGTATTTT. Translating it yields CASSPRPFPGSTTGSDTQYF.

This clonotype was counted many times. The CDR3 region is CASSLVLAGPYEQYF. In nucleotides, the CDR3 is TGTGCCAGCAGCTTAGTACTAGCGGGACCCTACGAGCAGTACTTC. This chain links TRBV7-2 with TRBJ2-7; 10 bases match TRBD2. Germline V gene lookup returns CDR1 SGHTA and CDR2 FQGNSA. The CDR3 has 15 amino acids. Trimming cost V 1 base and J 2 bases; bases outside gene matches: 2.

The chain uses TRBV6-4 and TRBJ2-2; 7 nucleotides match TRBD1. V shed 8 bases and J 6 bases; nucleotides not matched to a gene: 15. The V gene's germline CDR1 is MRHNA and CDR2 SNTAGT. The CDR3 is 16 residues long. CDR3 amino acids: CASGRAGTVPPGELFF. CDR3 DNA sequence: TGTGCCAGCGGAAGAGCCGGGACAGTTCCCCCCGGGGAGCTGTTTTTT.

This clonotype was seen ten or more times. The chain joins TRBV29-1 to TRBJ1-1; D remains unclear. Per the germline V gene, CDR1 is SQVTM and CDR2 is ANQGSEA. V was pared by 7 bases and J by 8 bases, with 14 bases between. The CDR3 has 11 residues. The CDR3 region is CSARSVREAFF. CDR3 nucleotides: TGCAGCGCCCGGTCCGTCAGGGAAGCTTTCTTT.

This clonotype has ten or more counts. J is TRBJ2-3 and V is TRBV19; 7 positions match TRBD2. The CDR3 is 16 amino acids. CDR1 is LNHDA, CDR2 SQIVND, per germline (reference sequence). V was pared by 7 bases and J by 0 bases, with 10 bases of the junction left unmatched. CDR3 sequence (DNA): TGTGCCAGTACCCCCCTCCTAGCGGCTAGCACAGATACGCAGTATTTT. It codes for CASTPLLAASTDTQYF. The variable domain in full, completed from reference TRBV19 and TRBJ2-3, reads DGGITQSPKYLFRKEGQNVTLSCEQNLNHDAMYWYRQDPGQGLRLIYYSQIVNDFQKGDIAEGYSVSREKKESFPLTVTSAQKNPTAFYLCASTPLLAASTDTQYFGPGTRLTVL.

The chain combines TRBV21-1 with TRBJ1-4; the DNA was not compared with TRBD1, the D call given in the table. TRBV21-1 counts as a pseudogene. The CDR3 spans 17 residues. The CDR3 coding sequence is TGTGCCAGCAGCAAAGGTCGGGGCAAACGTCGTGATGAAAAACTGTTTTTT. Protein product: CASSKGRGKRRDEKLFF.

This clonotype was picked up many times. V is TRBV9 and J is TRBJ2-1; D is perhaps TRBD2 (6 bases). This CDR3 comprises 15 residues. Germline lookup yields CDR1 SGDLS and CDR2 YYNGEE. The V end was cut by 3 bases, the J end by 6 bases, with 16 bases between. The CDR3 loop is CASSGGDSDTNEQFF. Written as DNA, the CDR3 is TGTGCCAGCAGCGGGGGGGACTCCGACACCAATGAGCAGTTCTTC.

This clonotype was detected ten times or more. J is TRBJ1-5 and V is TRBV12-3 or TRBV12-4; possible D gene TRBD1, 6 bases. Trimming stripped 5 bases from V and 3 bases from J, with 14 bases between. The CDR3 loop spans 15 amino acids. The CDR3 region has the DNA TGTGCCAGCAGTCTCACAGGGAGCTCCAATCAGCCCCAGCATTTT. Translation: CASSLTGSSNQPQHF.

This clonotype has ten or more counts. The chain has TRBV19 and TRBJ2-1; 7 positions agree with TRBD2. Germline V gene data show CDR1 as LNHDA and CDR2 as SQIVND (reference sequence). The trim removed 4 bases at V and 1 base at J, leaving 1 base unmatched. The CDR3 sequence is 14 residues long. As DNA, the CDR3 is TGTGCCAGTAGTAACGGGAGGTCCTACAATGAGCAGTTCTTC. Protein: CASSNGRSYNEQFF.

Only a few counts were recorded for this clonotype. The V call is TRBV29-1, the J call TRBJ2-7; 9 positions agree with TRBD2. This CDR3 region has 13 residues. Germline CDR1 reads SQVTM; CDR2 reads ANQGSEA. V trimming: 6 bases; J trimming: 3 bases; junction bases outside the gene matches: 6. CDR3: CSVVDSGSYEQYF. Here the CDR3 DNA reads TGCAGCGTGGTTGATAGCGGGAGCTACGAGCAGTACTTC.

The chain links TRBV20-1 to TRBJ1-1, with D maybe TRBD1 (5 bases). V lost 1 base and J 3 bases, leaving 12 bases between the germline ends. The CDR3 is 14 residues long. CDR1 is DFQATT and CDR2 is SNEGSKA in the germline V gene (reference sequence). The CDR3 region has the DNA TGCAGTGCTAGAGGGGGGAATAGGGACACTGAAGCTTTCTTT. Translating it yields CSARGGNRDTEAFF.

At least ten counts were recorded for this clonotype. The chain uses TRBV19 and TRBJ1-1, with 8 bases fitting TRBD1. CDR3 length equals 12 residues. Trimming at V came to 4 bases and at J to 10 bases, leaving 5 bases not matched to a gene. Per the germline V gene, CDR1 is LNHDA and CDR2 is SQIVND (reference sequence). CDR3 coding DNA: TGTGCCAGTAGTACCGGGCAGGGGGCAGCTTTCTTT. Amino acids: CASSTGQGAAFF.

This clonotype was observed many times. In nucleotides, the CDR3 is TGTGCCAGCAGCTTAAGCGGGACTAACCAAGAGACCCAGTACTTC. Amino acids: CASSLSGTNQETQYF. The rearrangement links TRBV7-3 to TRBJ2-5; 7 bases align to TRBD2. V lost 1 base, J lost 0 bases, and 2 bases stayed unmatched. Germline V gene sequence: CDR1 SGHTA, CDR2 FQGTGA. The CDR3 spans 15 residues.

This clonotype has just a few counts. The CDR3 DNA is TGTGCCAGCAGCCCCCGCCGGGGACTAGCGGCCTACGAGCAGTACTTC. Its protein is CASSPRRGLAAYEQYF. This chain uses TRBV3-1 with TRBJ2-7, with 11 bases matching TRBD2. V shed 4 bases, J shed 2 bases, and the junction held 7 bases outside the gene matches. CDR1 and CDR2 from the germline V gene are LGHDT and YNNKEL (reference sequence). The CDR3 is made up of 16 amino acids.

This clonotype has more than one count but fewer than ten. This chain connects TRBV20-1 to TRBJ1-5; 8 bases are a match to TRBD1. Germline CDR1 is DFQATT and CDR2 is SNEGSKA (reference sequence). This CDR3 comprises 13 residues. The V segment lost 6 bases and the J segment 3 bases; nucleotides outside the gene matches: 4. CDR3 sequence reads: CSARDRPNQPQHF. Written as DNA, the CDR3 is TGCAGTGCGAGGGACAGGCCCAATCAGCCCCAGCATTTT.

V usage is TRBV5-1 and J usage is TRBJ1-4; D unresolved. This CDR3 is 16 amino acids long. CDR1 is SGHRS and CDR2 is YFSETQ in the germline V gene. The V end was cut by 1 base, the J end by 5 bases, with 15 bases between. The CDR3 protein is CASSLILARENEKLFF. Written as DNA, the CDR3 is TGCGCCAGCAGCTTGATCCTCGCCAGAGAGAATGAAAAACTGTTTTTT.

This clonotype was seen more than once but under ten times. The chain combines TRBV6-5 with TRBJ2-1; 10 bases match TRBD2. Germline assignment: CDR1 MNHEY and CDR2 SVGAGI. The CDR3 loop spans 16 amino acids. With V trimmed by 1 base and J by 7 bases, 7 bases remained unmatched. The CDR3: CASSYLSGRGKNEQFF. In nucleotides, the CDR3 is TGTGCCAGCAGTTACTTGAGCGGGAGGGGTAAGAATGAGCAGTTCTTC.

The rearrangement links TRBV12-3 or TRBV12-4 to TRBJ2-7, with D possibly matching TRBD1 (6 bases). V shed 8 bases and J shed 3 bases, with 17 bases lying between them. CDR3 length equals 14 residues. The CDR3 protein is CASRKAGQLYEQYF. For the CDR3, the DNA is TGTGCCAGCCGAAAGGCAGGACAGCTCTACGAGCAGTACTTC.

The chain carries TRBV27 and TRBJ2-3, with 9 bases lining up with TRBD2. Germline V lookup: CDR1 MNHEY, CDR2 SMNVEV (reference sequence). J gave up 4 bases and V 5 bases, and 7 bases lay outside the gene matches. This CDR3 has 15 amino acids. The CDR3, as DNA: TGTGCCAGCAGTCTTGCGGGAGGGCAGGCAGATACGCAGTATTTT. Translating it yields CASSLAGGQADTQYF.

At least ten counts were recorded for this clonotype. Written as DNA, the CDR3 is TGCAGTGCTAGAGAGCGCGGGCTTACCTACGAGCAGTACTTC. This encodes CSARERGLTYEQYF. The V call is TRBV20-1, the J call TRBJ2-7; a weak D match, TRBD2 (5 bases). Germline V gene sequence: CDR1 DFQATT, CDR2 SNEGSKA (reference sequence). The CDR3 covers 14 residues. V lost 0 bases and J 2 bases, leaving 11 bases between the germline ends.

The chain has TRBV10-3 and TRBJ2-3, with D possibly TRBD2 on 6 matching bases. CDR3 size: 14 residues. V was clipped by 6 bases and J by 4 bases, with 14 bases between them. Germline-derived CDR1 and CDR2 are ENHRY and SYGVKD. CDR3 residues: CAISDGRRSDTQYF. The CDR3 DNA sequence: TGTGCCATCAGCGACGGGAGACGATCAGATACGCAGTATTTT.

This chain joins TRBV6-2 or TRBV6-3 and TRBJ2-1; D is undetermined. The CDR3 has 17 amino acids. Trimming took 6 bases from V and 1 from J, leaving 19 bases between them. Germline loops: CDR1 MNHEY, CDR2 SVGEGT. This CDR3 reads CASRPASKDPSYNEQFF. The DNA for the CDR3 is TGTGCCAGCAGACCGGCCTCTAAAGACCCGTCCTACAATGAGCAGTTCTTC.

This clonotype was seen a handful of times. The chain carries TRBV7-2 and TRBJ1-3; D ambiguous. This CDR3 is built from 14 residues. Germline V gene data show CDR1 as SGHTA and CDR2 as FQGNSA. Trimming stripped 4 bases from V and 3 bases from J, with 10 bases between. The CDR3 is CASSYGRIGNTIYF. The CDR3 DNA reads as TGTGCCAGCAGCTATGGACGGATTGGAAACACCATATATTTT.

This clonotype was detected many times. This chain uses TRBV29-1 with TRBJ2-7, with TRBD2 matching 14 bases. Germline V CDR1 and CDR2: SQVTM, ANQGSEA. The CDR3 is 14 amino acids. Trimming cost V 6 bases and J 6 bases; bases outside gene matches: 7. The CDR3 DNA sequence: TGCAGCGTACCGGGACTAGCGGGAGTGTCCGAGCAGTACTTC. It encodes CSVPGLAGVSEQYF.

The V call is TRBV4-2, the J call TRBJ2-1, with D possibly called TRBD1 or TRBD2 (6 bases each). The germline V gene encodes CDR1 LGHNA and CDR2 YNFKEQ. V lost 4 bases and J lost 6, with 16 bases in between. The CDR3 totals 15 residues. CDR3 residues: CASSLARGVSNEQFF. CDR3 in DNA: TGTGCCAGCAGCCTTGCGAGGGGGGTGTCCAATGAGCAGTTCTTC.

There are many counts of this clonotype. The rearrangement joins TRBV28 to TRBJ2-1; 8 bases are shared with TRBD2. Germline V gene sequence: CDR1 MDHEN, CDR2 SYDVKM. This CDR3 region has 14 residues. V dropped 6 bases and J dropped 8; count of bases not matched to a gene: 9. The CDR3 here is CASSLGLGVDEQFF. The CDR3 DNA is TGTGCCAGCAGCTTGGGACTAGGGGTGGATGAGCAGTTCTTC.

This clonotype was detected many times. V and J are TRBV7-9 and TRBJ1-5, with D tentatively TRBD1 (5 bases). V shed 8 bases and J shed 4 bases, with 18 bases lying between them. The CDR3 covers 15 residues. Germline lookup yields CDR1 SEHNR and CDR2 FQNEAQ (reference sequence). The CDR3: CASERQGPGNQPQHF. The CDR3 DNA follows: TGTGCCAGCGAAAGGCAGGGACCGGGTAATCAGCCCCAGCATTTT.

This clonotype was seen a few times. V gene TRBV7-2 combines with J gene TRBJ1-5, with no clear D. The CDR3 has 13 amino acids. The germline gives CDR1 SGHTA, CDR2 FQGNSA. The germline V and J ends were trimmed by 3 bases and 7 bases, with 10 bases remaining between them. CDR3 bases: TGTGCCAGCAGCTTGATGGCGGGACAGCCCCAGCATTTT. Its translation: CASSLMAGQPQHF.

This clonotype was seen ten or more times. The chain recombines TRBV7-9 with TRBJ2-7; tentative D call: TRBD2 (6 bases). The CDR3 covers 13 residues. Germline V lookup: CDR1 SEHNR, CDR2 FQNEAQ (reference sequence). Between the trimmed V and J ends, which lost 3 bases and 2 bases, there was a span of 8 bases. The CDR3 DNA follows: TGTGCCAGCAGCTTCGGGGGAACCTACGAGCAGTACTTC. Protein: CASSFGGTYEQYF.